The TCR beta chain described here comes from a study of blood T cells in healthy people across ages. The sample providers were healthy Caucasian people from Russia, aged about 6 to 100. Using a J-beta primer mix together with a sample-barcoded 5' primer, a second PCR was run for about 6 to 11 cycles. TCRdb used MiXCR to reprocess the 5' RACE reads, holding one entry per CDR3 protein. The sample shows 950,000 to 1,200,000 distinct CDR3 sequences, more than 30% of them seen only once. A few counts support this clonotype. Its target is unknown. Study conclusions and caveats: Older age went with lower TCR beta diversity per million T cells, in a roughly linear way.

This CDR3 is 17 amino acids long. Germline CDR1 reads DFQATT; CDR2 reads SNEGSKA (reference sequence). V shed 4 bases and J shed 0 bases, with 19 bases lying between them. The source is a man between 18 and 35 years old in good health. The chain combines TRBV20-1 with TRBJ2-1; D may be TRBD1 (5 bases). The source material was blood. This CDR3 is CSATLKGHKSSYNEQFF. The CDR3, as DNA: TGCAGTGCTACCCTAAAAGGACACAAGAGCTCCTACAATGAGCAGTTCTTC.